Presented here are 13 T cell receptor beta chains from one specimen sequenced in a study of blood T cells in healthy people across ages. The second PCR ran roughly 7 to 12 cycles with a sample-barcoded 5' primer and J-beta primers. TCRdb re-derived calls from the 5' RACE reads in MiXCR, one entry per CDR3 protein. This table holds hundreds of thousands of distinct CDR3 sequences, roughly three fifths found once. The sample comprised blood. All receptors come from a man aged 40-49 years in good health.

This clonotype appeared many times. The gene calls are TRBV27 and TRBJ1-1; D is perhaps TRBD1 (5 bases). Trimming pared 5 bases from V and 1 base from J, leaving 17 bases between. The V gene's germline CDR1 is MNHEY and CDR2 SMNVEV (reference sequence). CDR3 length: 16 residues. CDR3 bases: TGTGCCAGCAGTACCTCGTCGGGACTCTCGAACACTGAAGCTTTCTTT. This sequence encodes CASSTSSGLSNTEAFF.

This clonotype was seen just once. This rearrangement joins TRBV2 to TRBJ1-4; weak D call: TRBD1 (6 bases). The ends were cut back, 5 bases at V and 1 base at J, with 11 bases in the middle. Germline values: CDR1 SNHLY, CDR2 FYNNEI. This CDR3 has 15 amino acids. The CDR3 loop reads CASSLSTGTNEKLFF. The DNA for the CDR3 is TGTGCCAGCAGTCTTTCGACAGGAACTAATGAAAAACTGTTTTTT.

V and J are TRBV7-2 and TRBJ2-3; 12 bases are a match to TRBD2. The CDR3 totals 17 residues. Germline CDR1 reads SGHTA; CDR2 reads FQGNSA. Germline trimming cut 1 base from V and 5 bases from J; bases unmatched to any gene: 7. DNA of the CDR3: TGTGCCAGCAGCTTAGGGCTAGCGGGGGGGCGGGGAGATACGCAGTATTTT. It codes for CASSLGLAGGRGDTQYF.

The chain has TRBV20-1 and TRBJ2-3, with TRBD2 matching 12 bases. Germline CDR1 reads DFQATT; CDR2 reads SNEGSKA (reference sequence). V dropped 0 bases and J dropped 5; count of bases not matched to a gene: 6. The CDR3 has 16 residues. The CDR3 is CSARDLAGGRGDTQYF. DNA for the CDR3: TGCAGTGCTAGAGATCTAGCGGGAGGGCGGGGAGATACGCAGTATTTT.

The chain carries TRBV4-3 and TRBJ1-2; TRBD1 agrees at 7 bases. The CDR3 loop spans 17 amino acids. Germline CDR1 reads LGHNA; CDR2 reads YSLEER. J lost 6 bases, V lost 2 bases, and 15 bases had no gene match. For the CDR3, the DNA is TGCGCCAGCAGCCAAACCGGCGGGACAGACGCTCACGATGGCTACACCTTC. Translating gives CASSQTGGTDAHDGYTF.

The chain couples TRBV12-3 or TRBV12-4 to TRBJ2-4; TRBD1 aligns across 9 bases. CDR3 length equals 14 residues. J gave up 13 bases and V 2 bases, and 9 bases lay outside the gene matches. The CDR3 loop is CASSLSGTGMSQYF. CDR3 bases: TGTGCCAGCAGTTTATCTGGGACAGGGATGTCCCAGTACTTC.

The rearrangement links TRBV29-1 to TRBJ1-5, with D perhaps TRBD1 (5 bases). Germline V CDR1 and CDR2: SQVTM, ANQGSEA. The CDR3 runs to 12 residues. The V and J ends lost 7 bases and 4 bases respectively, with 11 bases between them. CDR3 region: CSAGAVNQPQHF. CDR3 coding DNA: TGCAGCGCCGGGGCGGTAAATCAGCCCCAGCATTTT.

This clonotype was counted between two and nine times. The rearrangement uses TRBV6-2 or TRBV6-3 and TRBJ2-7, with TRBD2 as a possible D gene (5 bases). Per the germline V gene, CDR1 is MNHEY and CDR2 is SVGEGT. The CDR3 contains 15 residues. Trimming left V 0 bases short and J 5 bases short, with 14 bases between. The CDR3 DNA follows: TGTGCCAGCAGTTACTCGGGCCCCGGGGTGGACGAGCAGTACTTC. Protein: CASSYSGPGVDEQYF.

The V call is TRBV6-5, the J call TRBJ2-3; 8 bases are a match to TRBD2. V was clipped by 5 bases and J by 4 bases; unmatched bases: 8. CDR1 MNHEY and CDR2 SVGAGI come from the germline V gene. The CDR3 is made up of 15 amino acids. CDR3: CASSPNAGGADTQYF. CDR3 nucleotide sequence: TGTGCCAGCAGTCCGAACGCGGGAGGCGCAGATACGCAGTATTTT.

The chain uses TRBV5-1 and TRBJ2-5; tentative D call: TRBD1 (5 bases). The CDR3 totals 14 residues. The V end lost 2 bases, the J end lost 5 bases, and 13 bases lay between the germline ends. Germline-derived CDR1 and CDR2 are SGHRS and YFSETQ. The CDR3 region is CASSFPDIRETQYF. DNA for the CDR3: TGCGCCAGCAGCTTCCCGGACATAAGGGAGACCCAGTACTTC.

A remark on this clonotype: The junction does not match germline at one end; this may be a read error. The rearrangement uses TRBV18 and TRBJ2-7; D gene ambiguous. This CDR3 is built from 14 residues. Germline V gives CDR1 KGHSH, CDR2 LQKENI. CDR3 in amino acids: CTSTYAIDSYEQYF. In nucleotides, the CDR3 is TGTACCAGCACATACGCTATCGACTCCTACGAGCAGTACTTC.

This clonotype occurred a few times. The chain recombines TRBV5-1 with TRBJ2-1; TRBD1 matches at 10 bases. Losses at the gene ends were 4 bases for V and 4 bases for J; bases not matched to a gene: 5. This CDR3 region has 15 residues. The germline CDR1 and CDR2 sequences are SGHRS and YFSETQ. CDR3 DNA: TGCGCCAGCAGCGGGGACAGGGGTGTGTACAATGAGCAGTTCTTC. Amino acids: CASSGDRGVYNEQFF.

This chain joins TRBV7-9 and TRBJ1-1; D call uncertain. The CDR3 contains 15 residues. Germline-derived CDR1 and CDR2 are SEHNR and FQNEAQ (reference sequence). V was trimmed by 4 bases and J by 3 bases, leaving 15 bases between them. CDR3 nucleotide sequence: TGTGCCAGCAGCTCCTACGCATTGGGGTACACTGAAGCTTTCTTT. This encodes CASSSYALGYTEAFF.